This T cell receptor (beta chain) emerged from a study of blood T cell repertoires in COVID-19. On the study more broadly: Material from acute and convalescent COVID-19 was sourced from the United States, Italy and Spain. In each case, the material was cDNA or gDNA derived from T cells, B-cell-depleted T cells, or PBMCs.

There are 16 residues in the CDR3. V lost 4 bases to trimming and J lost 0 bases; unmatched junction nucleotides: 8. The germline V gene encodes CDR1 LGHNA and CDR2 YNFKEQ. Assay used: immunoSEQ multiplex PCR; TCRdb lists only in-frame clones, some missing. The sample holds under 250,000 clones; roughly 80% are singletons and the top ten take approximately 4.8%. Material: peripheral blood. The TCR sequence derives from a man in his forties or fifties with active or convalescent COVID-19. The gene calls are TRBV4-2 and TRBJ1-2, with 7 bases aligning to TRBD1. The CDR3 spells CASSPSSGTANYGYTF. The CDR3 DNA sequence: TGTGCCAGCAGCCCCTCCTCCGGGACAGCTAACTATGGCTACACCTTC.